This T cell receptor beta chain was captured in a study of shared T cell receptors in the human thymus. Assay: immunoSEQ multiplex PCR; the TCRdb copy retains only in-frame clones and omits some. This sample has 700,000 to 750,000 clones, with 80% to 90% found just once. The CDR3 has 20 amino acids. Trimming cost V 7 bases and J 3 bases, with 29 bases left between them. CDR1 is SGHRS and CDR2 is YFSETQ in the germline V gene. These data are also associated with another study on human thymus T cells. From that report: Corrective cardiac operations yielded the resected thymus tissue. Usage of V and J genes appeared biased in thymic and blood repertoires. Highly overlapping thymic repertoires among unrelated individuals were reported in related research.

The sequence was collected from a girl under three years old with a congenital heart defect. Sample: thymocytes. The chain combines TRBV5-1 with TRBJ2-6; tentative D call: TRBD1 (7 bases). This chain's CDR3 is CASGRGGGGFNPYGANVLTF. The CDR3 nucleotides read TGCGCCAGCGGCCGGGGAGGAGGGGGCTTTAATCCTTATGGGGCCAACGTCCTGACTTTC.